Listed below are T cell receptor beta chains from one sample, sequenced in a study of shared clonotypes between healthy human individuals. TCRdb's table, derived via immunoSEQ multiplex PCR, lists solely in-frame clones and lacks some. The sample lists 950,000 to 1,100,000 clones, about 75% occurring once. Material for sequencing was memory CD4+ T cells sorted from blood. These receptors came from a man between 18 and 35 years old in good health. The CDR3 runs from the conserved cysteine through the conserved F or W. Fields, in order: clone size, D gene, V gene, J gene, CDR3 DNA, CDR3 protein. A D gene is named only where the DNA matches it firmly. Where a row states a size, it is once, few, many or the class of an expanded clone; other rows omit it.

clone size: few; D gene: NA; V gene: TRBV6-5; J gene: TRBJ1-5; CDR3 DNA: TGTGCCACCCAGGGATCGAGCAATCAGCCCCAGCATTTT; CDR3 protein: CATQGSSNQPQHF
clone size: NA; D gene: TRBD1; V gene: TRBV5-1; J gene: TRBJ2-4; CDR3 DNA: TGCGCCAGCAGCTTGGTAGCAGGGGGCGGGAACATTCAGTACTTC; CDR3 protein: CASSLVAGGGNIQYF
clone size: NA; D gene: TRBD2; V gene: TRBV5-6; J gene: TRBJ2-5; CDR3 DNA: TGTGCCAGCAGCTATACCCGGGACTACGGTCGAGAGACCCAGTACTTC; CDR3 protein: CASSYTRDYGRETQYF
clone size: NA; D gene: NA; V gene: TRBV10-3; J gene: TRBJ2-2; CDR3 DNA: TGTGCCATCAGTGTAGGCACCGGGGAGCTGTTTTTT; CDR3 protein: CAISVGTGELFF
clone size: few; D gene: NA; V gene: TRBV21-1; J gene: TRBJ2-7; CDR3 DNA: TGTGCCAGCAGCAAACCGACGACTAGCGGGAGGTGGTCCTTC; CDR3 protein: CASSKPTTSGRWSF
clone size: few; D gene: TRBD1; V gene: TRBV15; J gene: TRBJ2-7; CDR3 DNA: TGTGCCACCAGCGGGGACAGGGGGAGCTCCTACGAGCAGTACTTC; CDR3 protein: CATSGDRGSSYEQYF
clone size: NA; D gene: TRBD1; V gene: TRBV30; J gene: TRBJ1-5; CDR3 DNA: TGTGCCTGGGCACCGGGACAGGGGACCTATAGCAATCAGCCCCAGCATTTT; CDR3 protein: CAWAPGQGTYSNQPQHF
clone size: NA; D gene: NA; V gene: TRBV2; J gene: TRBJ2-1; CDR3 DNA: TGTGCCAGCATAGGGGTGTACAATGAGCAGTTCTTC; CDR3 protein: CASIGVYNEQFF
clone size: NA; D gene: TRBD2; V gene: TRBV18; J gene: TRBJ2-5; CDR3 DNA: TGTGCCAGCTCGCCCGGGACTAGCGGGGAGACCCAGTACTTC; CDR3 protein: CASSPGTSGETQYF
clone size: few; D gene: TRBD1; V gene: TRBV18; J gene: TRBJ2-5; CDR3 DNA: TGTGCCAGCTCACGAGTTCTCAACAGGGGTCAAGAGACCCAGTACTTC; CDR3 protein: CASSRVLNRGQETQYF
clone size: NA; D gene: TRBD1; V gene: TRBV28; J gene: TRBJ1-2; CDR3 DNA: TGTGCCAGCAGGACTGGACAGGGTAACTATGGCTACACCTTC; CDR3 protein: CASRTGQGNYGYTF
clone size: NA; D gene: TRBD1; V gene: TRBV11-3; J gene: TRBJ1-1; CDR3 DNA: TGTGCCAGCAGCTCAGGGGGCGTCACTGAAGCTTTCTTT; CDR3 protein: CASSSGGVTEAFF
clone size: NA; D gene: TRBD1; V gene: TRBV30; J gene: TRBJ1-1; CDR3 DNA: TGTGCCTGGAGTCAGGGGGGGACTACTGAAGCTTTCTTT; CDR3 protein: CAWSQGGTTEAFF
clone size: NA; D gene: NA; V gene: TRBV5-6; J gene: TRBJ2-6; CDR3 DNA: TGTGCCAGCACCGGGGCGGGGATCCCCCTCTCTGGGGCCAACGTCCTGACTTTC; CDR3 protein: CASTGAGIPLSGANVLTF
clone size: NA; D gene: NA; V gene: TRBV15; J gene: TRBJ2-7; CDR3 DNA: TGTGCCACCAGCAGAGACCTCTCCGGGGAGCAGTACTTC; CDR3 protein: CATSRDLSGEQYF
clone size: NA; D gene: NA; V gene: TRBV19; J gene: TRBJ2-2; CDR3 DNA: TGTGCCAGTAGGAGTCTAGCTGAGACCGGGGAGCTGTTTTTT; CDR3 protein: CASRSLAETGELFF
clone size: NA; D gene: TRBD1; V gene: TRBV18; J gene: TRBJ2-7; CDR3 DNA: TGTGCCAGCTCACCCGGACAGGGAGTCTACGAGCAGTACTTC; CDR3 protein: CASSPGQGVYEQYF